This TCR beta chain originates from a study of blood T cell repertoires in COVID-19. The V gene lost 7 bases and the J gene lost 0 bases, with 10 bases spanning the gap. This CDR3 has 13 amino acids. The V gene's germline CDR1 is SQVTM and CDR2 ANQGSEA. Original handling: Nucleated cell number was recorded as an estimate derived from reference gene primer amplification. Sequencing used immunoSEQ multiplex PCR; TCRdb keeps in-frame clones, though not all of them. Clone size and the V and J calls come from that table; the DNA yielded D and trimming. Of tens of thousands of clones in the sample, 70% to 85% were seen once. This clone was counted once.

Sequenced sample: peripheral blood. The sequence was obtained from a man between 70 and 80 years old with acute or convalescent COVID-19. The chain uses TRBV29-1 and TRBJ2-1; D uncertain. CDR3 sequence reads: CSASSGSYNEQFF. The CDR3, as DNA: TGCAGCGCTTCGAGTGGCTCCTACAATGAGCAGTTCTTC.